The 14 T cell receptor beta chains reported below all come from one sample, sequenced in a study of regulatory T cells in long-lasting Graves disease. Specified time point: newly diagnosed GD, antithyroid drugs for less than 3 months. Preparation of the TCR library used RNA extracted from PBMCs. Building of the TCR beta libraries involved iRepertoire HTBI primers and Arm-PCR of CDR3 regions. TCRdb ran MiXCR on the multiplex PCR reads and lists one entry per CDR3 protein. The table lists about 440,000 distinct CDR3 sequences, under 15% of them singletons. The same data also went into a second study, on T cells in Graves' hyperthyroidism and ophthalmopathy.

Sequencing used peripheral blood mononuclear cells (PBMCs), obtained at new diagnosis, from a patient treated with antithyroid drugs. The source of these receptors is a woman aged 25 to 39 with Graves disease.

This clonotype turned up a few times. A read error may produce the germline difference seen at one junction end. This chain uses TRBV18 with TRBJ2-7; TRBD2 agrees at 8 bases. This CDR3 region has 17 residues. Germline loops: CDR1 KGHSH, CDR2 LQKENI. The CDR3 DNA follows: TGTGCCAGCCCACCTCAAGGGTCACTAGCGGCTACGGGGGAGCAGTACTTC. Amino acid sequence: CASPPQGSLAATGEQYF.

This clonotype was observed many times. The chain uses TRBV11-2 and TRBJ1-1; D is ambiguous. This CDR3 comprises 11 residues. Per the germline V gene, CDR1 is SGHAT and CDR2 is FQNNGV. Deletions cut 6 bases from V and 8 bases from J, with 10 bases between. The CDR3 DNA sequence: TGTGCCAGCAGTAAGAACCTAGAAGCTTTCTTT. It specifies CASSKNLEAFF.

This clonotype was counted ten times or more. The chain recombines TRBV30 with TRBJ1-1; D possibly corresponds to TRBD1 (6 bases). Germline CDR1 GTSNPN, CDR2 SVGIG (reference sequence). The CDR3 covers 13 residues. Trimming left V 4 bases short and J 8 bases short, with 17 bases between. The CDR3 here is CAWMVSGGGEAFF. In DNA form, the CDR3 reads TGTGCCTGGATGGTTTCTGGAGGGGGGGAAGCTTTCTTT.

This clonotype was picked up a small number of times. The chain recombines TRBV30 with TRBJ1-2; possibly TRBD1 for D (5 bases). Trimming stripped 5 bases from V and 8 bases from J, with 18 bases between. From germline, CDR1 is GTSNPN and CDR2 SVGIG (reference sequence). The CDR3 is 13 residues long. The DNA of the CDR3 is TGTGCCTGGGATTCCGGGACCGTGAGGGGCTACACCTTC. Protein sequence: CAWDSGTVRGYTF.

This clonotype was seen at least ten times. The CDR3 bases are TGTGCCAGCCGCCGGGACCTCACCGGGGAGCTGTTTTTT. Its translation is CASRRDLTGELFF. J is TRBJ2-2 and V is TRBV7-9; D possibly matches TRBD1 or TRBD2 (5 bases each). Germline V gives CDR1 SEHNR, CDR2 FQNEAQ (reference sequence). V gave up 8 bases and J gave up 4 bases, with 11 bases separating them. This CDR3 contains 13 residues. Full variable domain (missing parts from reference TRBV7-9 and TRBJ2-2): DTGVSQNPRHKITKRGQNVTFRCDPISEHNRLYWYRQTLGQGPEFLTYFQNEAQLEKSRLLSDRFSAERPKGSFSTLEIQRTEQGDSAMYLCASRRDLTGELFFGEGSRLTVL.

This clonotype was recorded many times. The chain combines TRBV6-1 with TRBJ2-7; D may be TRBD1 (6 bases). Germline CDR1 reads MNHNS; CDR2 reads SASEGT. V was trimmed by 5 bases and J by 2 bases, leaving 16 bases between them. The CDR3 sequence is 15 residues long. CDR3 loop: CASSPRTAPTYEQYF. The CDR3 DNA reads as TGTGCCAGCAGTCCACGGACAGCCCCGACCTACGAGCAGTACTTC.

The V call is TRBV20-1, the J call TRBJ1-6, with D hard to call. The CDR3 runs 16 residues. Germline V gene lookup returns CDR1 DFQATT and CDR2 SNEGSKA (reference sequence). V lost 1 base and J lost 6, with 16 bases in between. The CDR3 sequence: CSARVGSRSTNSPLHF. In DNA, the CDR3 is TGCAGTGCTAGAGTTGGATCTCGTTCCACTAATTCACCCCTCCACTTT.

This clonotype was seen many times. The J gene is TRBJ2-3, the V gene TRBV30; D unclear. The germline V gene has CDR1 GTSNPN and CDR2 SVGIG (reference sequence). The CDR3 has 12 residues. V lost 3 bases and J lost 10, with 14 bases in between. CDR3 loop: CAWSPANQAQYF. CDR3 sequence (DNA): TGTGCCTGGAGCCCGGCTAATCAGGCGCAGTATTTT.

The CDR3 region is CASSLAFRRSSNPPLHF. For the CDR3, the DNA is TGTGCCAGCAGCTTAGCGTTTCGTCGATCCTCCAATCCACCCCTCCACTTT. The chain is built from TRBV7-2 and TRBJ1-6, with D unresolved. The CDR3 length is 17 residues. Trimming stripped 0 bases from V and 11 bases from J, with 20 bases between. Germline V gene sequence: CDR1 SGHTA, CDR2 FQGNSA.

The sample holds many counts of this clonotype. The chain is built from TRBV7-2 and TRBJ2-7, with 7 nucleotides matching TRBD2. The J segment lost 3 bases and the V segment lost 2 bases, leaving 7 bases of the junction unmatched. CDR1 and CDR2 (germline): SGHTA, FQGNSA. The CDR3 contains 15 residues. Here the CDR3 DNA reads TGTGCCAGCAGCTTAACGGGCGGGAGTGGCTACGAGCAGTACTTC. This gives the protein CASSLTGGSGYEQYF.

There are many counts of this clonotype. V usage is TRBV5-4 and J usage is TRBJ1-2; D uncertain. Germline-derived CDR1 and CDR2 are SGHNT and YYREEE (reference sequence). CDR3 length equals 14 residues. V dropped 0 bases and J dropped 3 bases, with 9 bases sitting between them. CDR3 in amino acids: CASSLALGDYGYTF. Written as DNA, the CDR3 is TGTGCCAGCAGCTTGGCCCTAGGAGACTATGGCTACACCTTC.

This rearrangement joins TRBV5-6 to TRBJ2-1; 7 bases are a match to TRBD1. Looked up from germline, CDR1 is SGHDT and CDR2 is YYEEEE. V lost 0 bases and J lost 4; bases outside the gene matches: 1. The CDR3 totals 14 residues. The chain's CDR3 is CASSLGDRYNEQFF. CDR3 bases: TGTGCCAGCAGCTTGGGGGACAGATACAATGAGCAGTTCTTC.

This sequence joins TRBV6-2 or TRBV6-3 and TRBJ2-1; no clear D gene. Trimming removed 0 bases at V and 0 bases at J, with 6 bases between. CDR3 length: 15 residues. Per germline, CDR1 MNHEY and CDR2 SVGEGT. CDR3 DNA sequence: TGTGCCAGCAGTTACTCGAGTATCTCCTACAATGAGCAGTTCTTC. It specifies CASSYSSISYNEQFF.

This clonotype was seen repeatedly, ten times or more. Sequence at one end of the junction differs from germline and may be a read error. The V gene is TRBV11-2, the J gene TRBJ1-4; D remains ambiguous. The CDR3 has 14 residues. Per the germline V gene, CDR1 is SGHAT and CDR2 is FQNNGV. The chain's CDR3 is CASSLGGINEKLFF. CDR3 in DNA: TGTGCCAGCAGTTTAGGAGGGATTAATGAAAAACTGTTTTTT.